The source of this TCR beta chain is a study of CD8 T cells in ankylosing spondylitis. This clonotype came up many times. TCRdb processed the 5' RACE reads anew with MiXCR; each CDR3 protein has one entry. Counted here are some 350,000 distinct CDR3 sequences, roughly 14% occurring once; the ten biggest clones make up around 0.99%. The source of this sequence is a male donor with ankylosing spondylitis or in good health (not recorded which). The specimen was blood, either unsorted or a sorted T cell fraction (not recorded which).

CDR3 protein: CASSLSGRLDNEQFF. DNA of the CDR3: TGTGCCAGCAGCCTTAGCGGACGGCTCGACAATGAGCAGTTCTTC. This sequence joins TRBV4-2 and TRBJ2-1, with D possibly matching TRBD2 (6 bases). The CDR3 loop spans 15 amino acids. Germline CDR1 is LGHNA and CDR2 is YNFKEQ. V dropped 4 bases and J dropped 5 bases, with 15 bases sitting between them.